These 27 T cell receptor beta chains originate from one sample sequenced in a study of blood T cells in healthy people across ages. Using a J-beta primer mix together with a sample-barcoded 5' primer, a second PCR was run for roughly 6 to 12 cycles. TCRdb re-called the 5' RACE reads with MiXCR, one entry per CDR3 protein. Of about 1,500,000 distinct CDR3 sequences in the sample, about 43% were seen once. Sequencing was performed on blood. Receptor source: a woman younger than 35 in good health.

This clonotype has just a few counts. V and J are TRBV20-1 and TRBJ1-2, with D unresolved. Between the trimmed V and J ends, which lost 7 bases and 7 bases, there was a span of 10 bases. Germline V gene data show CDR1 as DFQATT and CDR2 as SNEGSKA (reference sequence). CDR3 length: 10 amino acids. CDR3 loop: CSVPSRGYTF. CDR3 DNA: TGCAGTGTTCCCTCACGTGGCTACACCTTC.

The chain's CDR3 is CACRPIEVGELFF. The CDR3 DNA reads TGTGCCTGTCGCCCTATTGAAGTCGGGGAGCTGTTTTTT. The V and J genes are TRBV6-6 and TRBJ2-2; D remains ambiguous. Trimming stripped 11 bases from V and 7 bases from J, with 17 bases between. The CDR3 runs to 13 residues. The germline gives CDR1 MNHNY, CDR2 SVGAGI (reference sequence).

The rearrangement joins TRBV20-1 to TRBJ1-1; 10 nucleotides match TRBD1. Looked up from germline, CDR1 is DFQATT and CDR2 is SNEGSKA (reference sequence). The junction had 8 bases not matched to a gene; V was cut back by 6 bases and J by 10 bases. CDR3 length equals 12 residues. Here the CDR3 reads CSANDRGRVAFF. The CDR3 region has the DNA TGCAGTGCAAATGACAGGGGGCGGGTAGCTTTCTTT.

V is TRBV24-1 and J is TRBJ2-1, with D uncertain. This CDR3 has 13 residues. The V gene's germline CDR1 is KGHDR and CDR2 SFDVKD. V dropped 7 bases and J dropped 9 bases, with 15 bases sitting between them. DNA for the CDR3: TGTGCCACCAGGGACCGATGGACGGGTGAGCAGTTCTTC. It codes for CATRDRWTGEQFF.

The chain has TRBV5-1 and TRBJ2-3, with 11 bases that match TRBD1. This CDR3 region has 18 residues. Germline V lookup: CDR1 SGHRS, CDR2 YFSETQ. The trim removed 4 bases at V and 3 bases at J, leaving 13 bases unmatched. The CDR3 spells CASSPGQGAHFSTDTQYF. DNA of the CDR3: TGCGCCAGCAGCCCAGGACAGGGGGCTCATTTCTCTACAGATACGCAGTATTTT. Combining the CDR3 with reference TRBV5-1 and TRBJ2-3 gives the whole variable domain KAGVTQTPRYLIKTRGQQVTLSCSPISGHRSVSWYQQTPGQGLQFLFEYFSETQRNKGNFPGRFSGRQFSNSRSEMNVSTLELGDSALYLCASSPGQGAHFSTDTQYFGPGTRLTVL.

This clonotype was seen more than once but under ten times. The CDR3 coding sequence is TGTGCCAGCAGCTTAGATGAGGGGGCATTGACAGATACGCAGTATTTT. Amino acid sequence: CASSLDEGALTDTQYF. The chain carries TRBV7-8 and TRBJ2-3; 7 bases map to TRBD1. Germline V gene data show CDR1 as SGHVS and CDR2 as FQNEAQ. The junction had 7 bases not matched to a gene; V was cut back by 1 base and J by 3 bases. This CDR3 is 16 amino acids long.

This clonotype was seen a handful of times. CDR3 nucleotide sequence: TGCGCCAGCAGCCAAGAGGGGCAGGGGGGCTACGAGCAGTACTTC. Translation: CASSQEGQGGYEQYF. This sequence joins TRBV4-1 and TRBJ2-7; a possible D gene is TRBD1 (7 bases). The CDR3 extends over 15 amino acids. Germline V CDR1 and CDR2: MGHRA, YSYEKL. Trimming removed 0 bases at V and 3 bases at J, with 12 bases between.

CDR3 protein: CASRPFGEAPYEQYF. The CDR3 region has the DNA TGTGCCAGCAGACCGTTCGGGGAGGCACCCTACGAGCAGTACTTC. This chain uses TRBV6-5 with TRBJ2-7; possible D gene TRBD2, 6 bases. The ends were cut back, 6 bases at V and 2 bases at J, with 17 bases in the middle. CDR3 size: 15 residues. CDR1 is MNHEY, CDR2 SVGAGI, per germline.

Notes on this clonotype: A read error may account for a junction end that differs from germline. The rearrangement uses TRBV20-1 and TRBJ2-5, with TRBD2 matching over 7 bases. CDR3 length equals 15 residues. Looked up from germline, CDR1 is DFQATT and CDR2 is SNEGSKA (reference sequence). The CDR3 DNA sequence: TGCAGTGCTAGAGGGGTGGAGGGAGGGGAAGAGACCCAGAACTTC. Encoded protein: CSARGVEGGEETQNF.

This clonotype has a handful of counts. The chain links TRBV10-3 to TRBJ2-1; either TRBD1 or TRBD2 may supply D (6 bases each). The CDR3 totals 14 residues. The germline V gene encodes CDR1 ENHRY and CDR2 SYGVKD. V dropped 10 bases and J dropped 4 bases, with 17 bases sitting between them. The CDR3 DNA reads TGTGCCACGGGGACCGGGGGCCTATACAATGAGCAGTTCTTC. It encodes CATGTGGLYNEQFF.

This clonotype was counted between two and nine times. V and J are TRBV20-1 and TRBJ1-2, with 9 bases fitting TRBD1. The CDR3 runs to 17 residues. V dropped 3 bases and J dropped 3; count of bases not matched to a gene: 14. The germline V gene encodes CDR1 DFQATT and CDR2 SNEGSKA (reference sequence). CDR3 coding DNA: TGCAGTGCTAGTCCGGGACAGGGCCTTTCGAGGTACTATGGCTACACCTTC. Translating gives CSASPGQGLSRYYGYTF.

Comments on this clonotype: A read error may explain this, as a much larger clone is one base away. The conserved phenylalanine or tryptophan is not found at the CDR3 terminus, so this likely reflects a read error. The rearrangement links TRBV11-2 to TRBJ2-7; D unclear. The CDR3 is made up of 15 amino acids. V shed 0 bases and J shed 4 bases, with 13 bases lying between them. Germline assignment: CDR1 SGHAT and CDR2 FQNNGV. Here the CDR3 DNA reads TGTGCCAGCAGCTTAGAAACTTCCCCCAGATACGAGCAGTACTCC. This sequence encodes CASSLETSPRYEQYS.

This clonotype has more than one count but fewer than ten. V gene TRBV4-1 combines with J gene TRBJ1-5, with D possibly TRBD1 on 6 matching bases. The CDR3 has 15 residues. Germline assignment: CDR1 MGHRA and CDR2 YSYEKL. Trimming pared 1 base from V and 0 bases from J, leaving 7 bases between. This CDR3 reads CASSQGGLSNQPQHF. As DNA, the CDR3 is TGCGCCAGCAGCCAAGGGGGGCTTAGCAATCAGCCCCAGCATTTT.

This chain uses TRBV20-1 with TRBJ2-1; the match to TRBD2 covers 9 bases. With 3 bases clipped from V and 1 base from J, the junction kept 4 bases outside the gene matches. This CDR3 spans 15 amino acids. From germline, CDR1 is DFQATT and CDR2 SNEGSKA (reference sequence). The CDR3, as DNA: TGCAGTGCTAGGGCTCTAGCGGGGTCCTACAATGAGCAGTTCTTC. Its protein is CSARALAGSYNEQFF.

This clonotype was seen just once. The J gene is TRBJ1-2, the V gene TRBV2, with 8 bases aligning to TRBD1. This CDR3 is 17 amino acids long. Germline-derived CDR1 and CDR2 are SNHLY and FYNNEI. V lost 5 bases and J lost 3; bases outside the gene matches: 14. The CDR3 DNA sequence: TGTGCCAGCAGTTCGACCGCGACCAGGGGGCGGGACTATGGCTACACCTTC. This translates into CASSSTATRGRDYGYTF.

This chain connects TRBV6-5 to TRBJ2-5; 8 bases line up with TRBD1. The DNA end lines up better with TRBJ2-7; the J call may be wrong. The CDR3 has 15 residues. Looked up from germline, CDR1 is MNHEY and CDR2 is SVGAGI. The CDR3 DNA is TGTGCCAGCACCGGAGCAGGACAGGGCGTCCGCGAGCAGTACTTC. It specifies CASTGAGQGVREQYF.

The chain has TRBV20-1 and TRBJ1-2, with D uncertain. With 0 bases removed from V and 5 bases from J, the gap between germline ends came to 7 bases. Germline CDR1 DFQATT, CDR2 SNEGSKA (reference sequence). This CDR3 is built from 12 residues. CDR3 amino acids: CSAREGQYGYTF. The CDR3 DNA follows: TGCAGTGCTAGAGAGGGCCAATATGGCTACACCTTC.

This clonotype was found many times. The chain links TRBV29-1 to TRBJ2-1; perhaps D is TRBD1 or TRBD2 (6 bases each). V shed 0 bases and J shed 13 bases, with 19 bases lying between them. Looked up from germline, CDR1 is SQVTM and CDR2 is ANQGSEA. The CDR3 runs 14 residues. The CDR3 is CSVEEIKRRGDQFF. CDR3 nucleotides: TGCAGCGTTGAAGAAATCAAGCGGAGGGGGGATCAGTTCTTC.

The V gene is TRBV5-1, the J gene TRBJ2-3, with 11 bases identical to TRBD2. Germline lookup yields CDR1 SGHRS and CDR2 YFSETQ. The CDR3 sequence is 16 residues long. The V gene end was trimmed by 5 bases and the J gene end by 5 bases; junction bases not matched to a gene: 10. CDR3 sequence: CASRTSGGGDRDTQYF. The CDR3 region has the DNA TGCGCCAGCAGAACTAGCGGGGGAGGCGACAGAGATACGCAGTATTTT.

This clonotype was counted a few times. The chain combines TRBV5-1 with TRBJ1-2; D is unclear. Trimming removed 7 bases at V and 4 bases at J, with 23 bases between. Germline V CDR1 and CDR2: SGHRS, YFSETQ. The CDR3 is 16 residues long. The CDR3 bases are TGCGCCAGCGGCGCGGGCGGAGGGTCTAACTTCTATGGCTACACCTTC. Translated, it gives CASGAGGGSNFYGYTF.

V usage is TRBV20-1 and J usage is TRBJ2-3, with D uncertain. This CDR3 region has 10 residues. Trimming removed 6 bases from V and 7 bases from J, with 8 bases in between. The germline V gene has CDR1 DFQATT and CDR2 SNEGSKA (reference sequence). The CDR3, as DNA: TGCAGTGCCCAACCCCATACGCAGTATTTT. Translating it yields CSAQPHTQYF.

There are a few counts of this clonotype. The chain uses TRBV12-3 or TRBV12-4 and TRBJ1-5; 10 nucleotides line up with TRBD1. There are 16 residues in the CDR3. V was clipped by 0 bases and J by 1 base; unmatched bases: 0. CDR3 sequence: CASSLAGQGSNQPQHF. The CDR3 DNA sequence: TGTGCCAGCAGTTTAGCGGGACAGGGGAGCAATCAGCCCCAGCATTTT.

This chain joins TRBV7-2 and TRBJ2-7; D perhaps matches TRBD2 (5 bases). Germline assignment: CDR1 SGHTA and CDR2 FQGNSA. This CDR3 is 12 amino acids long. V lost 6 bases and J 8 bases, leaving 14 bases between the germline ends. The CDR3: CASRSSGGQQYF. CDR3 coding DNA: TGTGCCAGCAGGTCCTCTGGCGGGCAGCAGTACTTC.

This chain connects TRBV9 to TRBJ2-3; 12 nucleotides match TRBD1. In germline, CDR1 is SGDLS, CDR2 YYNGEE. The CDR3 spans 17 residues. V was pared by 6 bases and J by 3 bases, with 11 bases of the junction left unmatched. The CDR3 loop reads CASTGTGGEEGTDTQYF. The CDR3 DNA reads as TGTGCCAGCACCGGGACAGGGGGCGAAGAGGGGACAGATACGCAGTATTTT. Combining the CDR3 with reference TRBV9 and TRBJ2-3 gives the whole variable domain DSGVTQTPKHLITATGQRVTLRCSPRSGDLSVYWYQQSLDQGLQFLIQYYNGEERAKGNILERFSAQQFPDLHSELNLSSLELGDSALYFCASTGTGGEEGTDTQYFGPGTRLTVL.

The chain is built from TRBV28 and TRBJ2-7; 13 positions agree with TRBD2. The germline V gene has CDR1 MDHEN and CDR2 SYDVKM. Losses at the gene ends were 4 bases for V and 2 bases for J; bases not matched to a gene: 11. This CDR3 has 18 amino acids. The CDR3 coding sequence is TGTGCCAGCAGTTCCTGGCAGGGGACTAGCGGGGAGCCCTACGAGCAGTACTTC. As protein: CASSSWQGTSGEPYEQYF.

The V gene is TRBV2, the J gene TRBJ2-5; D gene unclear. The CDR3 sequence is 11 residues long. CDR1 is SNHLY and CDR2 is FYNNEI in the germline V gene. The V gene lost 11 bases and the J gene lost 11 bases, with 18 bases spanning the gap. CDR3 loop: CAWRIGHEQYF. The CDR3 DNA reads as TGTGCCTGGCGAATCGGCCATGAGCAGTACTTC.

This clonotype was picked up one time. The chain combines TRBV30 with TRBJ1-6, with TRBD1 identical over 8 bases. The CDR3 length is 15 residues. V dropped 4 bases and J dropped 8; count of bases not matched to a gene: 10. The germline gives CDR1 GTSNPN, CDR2 SVGIG (reference sequence). In DNA, the CDR3 is TGTGCCTGGAACCAAGGGCAGGGGGCTGATTCACCCCTCCACTTT. It is translated as CAWNQGQGADSPLHF.